The clone carrying this T cell receptor (beta chain) was seen at least ten times. The antigen is unknown. The CDR3 runs to 15 residues. V shed 5 bases and J shed 4 bases, with 17 bases lying between them. Germline assignment: CDR1 SEHNR and CDR2 FQNEAQ (reference sequence). A single record per CDR3 protein comes from TCRdb applying MiXCR to the reads. The sample holds around 900,000 distinct CDR3 sequences; 31% are singletons and the top ten take over 12%. The sample originates from a study of T cell repertoires in cytomegalovirus infection. General study findings and limits: HLA-C-restricted CMV clonotypes gave the most frequent clonotype in two of eight donors.

The receptor was derived from a human donor in good health (CMV status not recorded). Some clones in this sample may be carry-over from other donors' samples. Specimen: cultured CD8+ T cells from PBMCs, collected from culture after CMV antigen stimulation. This rearrangement joins TRBV7-9 to TRBJ2-5; D possibly corresponds to TRBD1 (5 bases). The CDR3, as DNA: TGTGCCAGCAGCCGGTCGGGCCAGGGTGCAGAGACCCAGTACTTC. Its protein is CASSRSGQGAETQYF.